One and the same sample provided the 9 T cell receptor beta chains below, sequenced in a study of OX40 agonist ivuxolimab in advanced cancers. The data were produced by immunoSEQ multiplex PCR, yet TCRdb's version contains in-frame clones alone and is incomplete. The sample consists of about 86,000 clones, more than 80% of them appearing once. Sequenced material: CD4+ or CD8+ T cells sorted from blood, taken in a trial of the OX40 agonist ivuxolimab. The receptor set was obtained from an adult with an advanced solid tumor such as melanoma, head and neck, liver or kidney cancer.

The gene calls are TRBV28 and TRBJ2-5, with TRBD2 identical over 7 bases. The germline V gene has CDR1 MDHEN and CDR2 SYDVKM. The CDR3 sequence is 16 residues long. V was pared by 6 bases and J by 1 base, with 11 bases of the junction left unmatched. The CDR3 protein is CASRGRETRFQETQYF. DNA of the CDR3: TGTGCCAGCAGGGGGCGGGAGACACGATTCCAAGAGACCCAGTACTTC. The variable domain in full, completed from reference TRBV28 and TRBJ2-5, reads DVKVTQSSRYLVKRTGEKVFLECVQDMDHENMFWYRQDPGLGLRLIYFSYDVKMKEKGDIPEGYSVSREKKERFSLILESASTNQTSMYLCASRGRETRFQETQYFGPGTRLLVL.

The chain has TRBV7-3 and TRBJ1-1; D is possibly TRBD1 (6 bases). CDR3 size: 13 residues. V was clipped by 2 bases and J by 10 bases, with 14 bases between them. Germline V CDR1 and CDR2: SGHTA, FQGTGA. CDR3 DNA sequence: TGTGCCAGCAGCTTACGCCAGGGGAGCGGAGCTTTCTTT. This gives the protein CASSLRQGSGAFF.

The chain combines TRBV6-5 with TRBJ2-4; D is possibly TRBD1 or TRBD2 (5 bases each). Germline lookup yields CDR1 MNHEY and CDR2 SVGAGI. The length of the CDR3 is 13 residues. V shed 6 bases and J shed 8 bases, with 14 bases lying between them. CDR3 amino acids: CASSYGAGYIQYF. The CDR3, as DNA: TGTGCCAGCAGCTACGGGGCGGGTTACATTCAGTACTTC.

This chain links TRBV2 with TRBJ2-3, with 7 bases fitting TRBD1. Per germline, CDR1 SNHLY and CDR2 FYNNEI. With 8 bases clipped from V and 1 base from J, the junction kept 9 bases outside the gene matches. The CDR3 has 15 amino acids. As DNA, the CDR3 is TGTGCCAGCCTGTATGGTACAGGGGGCACAGATACGCAGTATTTT. It encodes CASLYGTGGTDTQYF.

V and J are TRBV18 and TRBJ1-1; TRBD1 aligns across 7 bases. The CDR3 sequence is 14 residues long. CDR1 and CDR2 from the germline V gene are KGHSH and LQKENI. Losses at the gene ends were 6 bases for V and 4 bases for J; bases not matched to a gene: 8. This CDR3 reads CASSPLGGGTEAFF. CDR3 bases: TGTGCCAGCTCGCCTTTAGGGGGCGGCACTGAAGCTTTCTTT. Variable domain in full (rest from reference TRBV18 and TRBJ1-1): NAGVMQNPRHLVRRRGQEARLRCSPMKGHSHVYWYRQLPEEGLKFMVYLQKENIIDESGMPKERFSAEFPKEGPSILRIQQVVRGDSAAYFCASSPLGGGTEAFFGQGTRLTVV.

V usage is TRBV9 and J usage is TRBJ2-1; tentatively, D is TRBD2 (6 bases). The CDR3 has 15 amino acids. With 2 bases removed from V and 7 bases from J, the gap between germline ends came to 16 bases. Germline lookup yields CDR1 SGDLS and CDR2 YYNGEE. The CDR3 nucleotides are TGTGCCAGCAGCGTCGGTGGGAGGCCCTCTAATGAGCAGTTCTTC. Its protein is CASSVGGRPSNEQFF.

With regard to this clone: Relative to the germline gene, one junction end is altered; a read error may explain this. The chain employs TRBV7-7 and TRBJ2-1; unclear D gene. The CDR3 is 13 residues long. In germline, CDR1 is SSHAT, CDR2 FNYEAQ (reference sequence). The CDR3 region is CASSLNYYNEQFF. The CDR3, as DNA: TGTGCTAGCAGCTTAAACTACTACAATGAGCAGTTCTTC. Together with reference TRBV7-7 and TRBJ2-1, the CDR3 gives the full variable domain: GAGVSQSPRYKVTKRGQDVTLRCDPISSHATLYWYQQALGQGPEFLTYFNYEAQPDKSGLPSDRFSAERPEGSISTLTIQRTEQRDSAMYRCASSLNYYNEQFFGPGTRLTVL.

The gene calls are TRBV9 and TRBJ2-1, with D possibly called TRBD1 or TRBD2 (5 bases each). CDR3 length: 16 amino acids. Germline V gene sequence: CDR1 SGDLS, CDR2 YYNGEE. Trimming cost V 4 bases and J 5 bases, with 19 bases left between them. The CDR3 sequence is CASSIGTARLNNEQFF. CDR3 DNA sequence: TGTGCCAGCAGCATCGGGACCGCTCGCTTAAACAATGAGCAGTTCTTC.

This chain joins TRBV27 and TRBJ1-2; 12 nucleotides align to TRBD1. From germline, CDR1 is MNHEY and CDR2 SMNVEV (reference sequence). CDR3 size: 14 residues. V lost 6 bases, J lost 6 bases, and 5 bases stayed unmatched. CDR3 loop: CASSAGQGADGYTF. CDR3 in DNA: TGTGCCAGCAGCGCGGGACAGGGGGCGGATGGCTACACCTTC.